One and the same sample provided the 14 T cell receptor beta chains below, sequenced in a study of STAT5B mutations in CD4+ large granular lymphocyte leukemia. TCRdb keeps only in-frame clones here, not all; method: immunoSEQ multiplex PCR. The sample includes tens of thousands of clones, 65% to 90% seen only once; the top ten take 1% to 1.5%. Sequencing input: CD4+ T cells from blood buffy coats. These receptors all come from a human donor in good health.

The chain combines TRBV30 with TRBJ1-1; TRBD1 matches 8 bases. The J segment lost 5 bases and the V segment lost 2 bases, leaving 7 bases of the junction unmatched. The CDR3 totals 14 residues. The V gene's germline CDR1 is GTSNPN and CDR2 SVGIG (reference sequence). CDR3 residues: CAWSPQGVGTEAFF. The CDR3 region has the DNA TGTGCCTGGAGTCCACAGGGGGTGGGGACTGAAGCTTTCTTT.

The gene calls are TRBV27 and TRBJ2-2; 9 bases fit TRBD1. The germline gives CDR1 MNHEY, CDR2 SMNVEV (reference sequence). V lost 6 bases, J lost 5 bases, and 7 bases stayed unmatched. This CDR3 has 15 residues. The CDR3 DNA reads as TGTGCCAGCAGGTCCGGGACAGGGTTTACCGGGGAGCTGTTTTTT. This gives the protein CASRSGTGFTGELFF.

This clone was counted once. This chain joins TRBV6-4 and TRBJ2-7; D assignment may be TRBD1 or TRBD2 (6 bases each). The V gene's germline CDR1 is MRHNA and CDR2 SNTAGT. This CDR3 region has 13 residues. The V end was cut by 5 bases, the J end by 3 bases, with 11 bases between. The CDR3 protein is CASSRQEGYEQYF. The DNA of the CDR3 is TGTGCCAGCAGTCGACAGGAGGGCTACGAGCAGTACTTC.

The chain joins TRBV15 to TRBJ1-2, with D maybe TRBD1 (6 bases). The CDR3 runs to 15 residues. Germline CDR1 reads LNHNV; CDR2 reads YYDKDF (reference sequence). V lost 0 bases and J lost 9, with 17 bases in between. For the CDR3, the DNA is TGTGCCACCAGCAGAGATCGGGGGGCGGGGAACAGCTACACCTTC. It translates to CATSRDRGAGNSYTF.

V gene TRBV5-1 combines with J gene TRBJ2-3; 9 positions match TRBD2. The J segment lost 0 bases and the V segment lost 0 bases, leaving 5 bases of the junction unmatched. Germline V lookup: CDR1 SGHRS, CDR2 YFSETQ. This CDR3 has 17 residues. CDR3 protein: CASSLVASGASTDTQYF. The DNA for the CDR3 is TGCGCCAGCAGCTTGGTGGCTAGCGGGGCTAGCACAGATACGCAGTATTTT.

The chain uses TRBV7-2 and TRBJ1-2, with 10 bases aligning to TRBD1. This CDR3 spans 14 amino acids. CDR1 and CDR2 from the germline V gene are SGHTA and FQGNSA. J was trimmed by 7 bases and V by 5 bases; bases with no gene match: 7. In DNA, the CDR3 is TGTGCCAGCAGCCGATCTCGACAGGGGGCTGGCTACACCTTC. Protein product: CASSRSRQGAGYTF.

V gene TRBV30 combines with J gene TRBJ2-3, with 9 bases matching TRBD2. This CDR3 is 13 amino acids long. J was trimmed by 0 bases and V by 8 bases; bases with no gene match: 3. The V gene's germline CDR1 is GTSNPN and CDR2 SVGIG (reference sequence). The CDR3 region is CARSGSSTDTQYF. CDR3 coding DNA: TGTGCCCGTAGCGGGAGTAGCACAGATACGCAGTATTTT.

The chain has TRBV29-1 and TRBJ1-2; the D is unclear. Germline V lookup: CDR1 SQVTM, CDR2 ANQGSEA. The CDR3 contains 10 residues. The V end was cut by 7 bases, the J end by 4 bases, with 7 bases between. The CDR3 loop reads CSAGSYGYTF. The DNA of the CDR3 is TGCAGCGCCGGGAGCTATGGCTACACCTTC.

This chain connects TRBV10-3 to TRBJ1-4; 9 bases map to TRBD1. The V and J ends lost 3 bases and 4 bases, in that order; junction bases with no gene match: 6. The CDR3 extends over 16 amino acids. Germline CDR1 and CDR2: ENHRY and SYGVKD. The CDR3 coding sequence is TGTGCCATCAGTGATAAGGGGGGACAGGGTAATGAAAAACTGTTTTTT. Translated: CAISDKGGQGNEKLFF.

This chain connects TRBV29-1 to TRBJ1-1, with 9 bases fitting TRBD1. The CDR3 runs 12 residues. Looked up from germline, CDR1 is SQVTM and CDR2 is ANQGSEA. Here the CDR3 DNA reads TGCAGATTGGACAGGGGGAACACTGAAGCTTTCTTT. Its protein is CRLDRGNTEAFF.

In nucleotides, the CDR3 is TGTGCCTGGAGTGTACTAGACTGGGGTTCCTACAATGAGCAGTTCTTC. Translated: CAWSVLDWGSYNEQFF. The genes are TRBV30 and TRBJ2-1; D may be TRBD2 (5 bases). The V end lost 0 bases, the J end lost 1 base, and 13 bases lay between the germline ends. The CDR3 is 16 amino acids. CDR1 is GTSNPN, CDR2 SVGIG, per germline (reference sequence).

The J gene is TRBJ2-3, the V gene TRBV2, with 11 bases identical to TRBD2. This CDR3 has 13 residues. Losses at the gene ends were 8 bases for V and 8 bases for J; bases not matched to a gene: 6. CDR1 is SNHLY and CDR2 is FYNNEI in the germline V gene. CDR3 sequence (DNA): TGTGCCAGCGGGGTAGCGGGGGGGCGTACGCAGTATTTT. The encoded protein is CASGVAGGRTQYF.

The V gene is TRBV6-6, the J gene TRBJ1-5, with D uncertain. Germline V gene lookup returns CDR1 MNHNY and CDR2 SVGAGI (reference sequence). This CDR3 is 14 amino acids long. Trimming removed 0 bases from V and 7 bases from J, with 10 bases in between. The CDR3 DNA is TGTGCCAGCAGTTACTCCCAGGTCGCCCAGCCCCAGCATTTT. This encodes CASSYSQVAQPQHF.

The V and J genes are TRBV6-1 and TRBJ1-5; D is perhaps TRBD1 (6 bases). This CDR3 is 18 amino acids long. The germline V and J ends were trimmed by 1 base and 0 bases, with 16 bases remaining between them. CDR1 MNHNS and CDR2 SASEGT come from the germline V gene. CDR3 nucleotide sequence: TGTGCCAGCAGTGAAGATCCCCTAGGGACATTTAGCAATCAGCCCCAGCATTTT. Protein product: CASSEDPLGTFSNQPQHF.